The T cell receptor (beta chain) described here comes from a study of cytomegalovirus exposure and HLA in healthy donors. The germline gives CDR1 SGHNT, CDR2 YENEEA. The V and J ends lost 3 bases and 6 bases, in that order; junction bases with no gene match: 6. The CDR3 runs 15 residues. Findings of the study overall: Specificity for CMV antigens was confirmed in vitro for a few of the CMV-associated chains. Analyzed later, association rates of TCRs varied across HLA loci, with DRB1 most and HLA-C fewest. The study recorded 150 to 200 TCR beta chains that were cytomegalovirus-associated.

Unrecorded immune exposure was likely among donors, who were nominally healthy when sampled. The PCR employed 60 Vbeta primers together with 13 Jbeta primers. Libraries were prepared by immunoSEQ multiplex PCR; TCRdb keeps only in-frame clonotypes and omits some of them. The sample consists of about 50,000 clones, roughly 80% of them appearing once. Turning to this clone: Antigen: not known.

The sequence was obtained from a woman aged 40 to 55 in good health and CMV-seropositive. The chain combines TRBV11-3 with TRBJ2-2; TRBD2 matches at 8 bases. The sequenced material came from PBMCs. The CDR3 DNA reads TGTGCCAGCAGCTTCGTTACCGGGGGGGCCGGGGAGCTGTTTTTT. Amino acid sequence: CASSFVTGGAGELFF. The full variable domain, completed using reference TRBV11-3 and TRBJ2-2, is EAGVVQSPRYKIIEKKQPVAFWCNPISGHNTLYWYLQNLGQGPELLIRYENEEAVDDSQLPKDRFSAERLKGVDSTLKIQPAELGDSAVYLCASSFVTGGAGELFFGEGSRLTVL.